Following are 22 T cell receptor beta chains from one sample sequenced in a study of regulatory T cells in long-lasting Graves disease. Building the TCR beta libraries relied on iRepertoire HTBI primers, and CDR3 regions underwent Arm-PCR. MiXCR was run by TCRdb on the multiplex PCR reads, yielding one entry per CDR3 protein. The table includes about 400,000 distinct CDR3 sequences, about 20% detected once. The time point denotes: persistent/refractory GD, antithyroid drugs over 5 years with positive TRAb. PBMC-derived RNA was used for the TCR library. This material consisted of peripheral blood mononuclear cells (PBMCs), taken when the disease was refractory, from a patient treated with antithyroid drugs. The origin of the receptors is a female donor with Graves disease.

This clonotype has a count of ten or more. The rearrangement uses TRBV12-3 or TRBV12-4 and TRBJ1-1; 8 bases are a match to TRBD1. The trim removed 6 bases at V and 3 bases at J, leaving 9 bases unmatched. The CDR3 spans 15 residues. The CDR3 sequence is CASRPDRGRDTEAFF. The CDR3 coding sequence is TGTGCCAGCAGGCCTGACAGGGGACGGGACACTGAAGCTTTCTTT.

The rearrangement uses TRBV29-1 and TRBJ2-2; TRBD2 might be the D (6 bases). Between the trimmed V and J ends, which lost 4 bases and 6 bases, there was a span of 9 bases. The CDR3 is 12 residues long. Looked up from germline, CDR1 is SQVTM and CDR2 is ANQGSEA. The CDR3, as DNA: TGCAGCGTTGTGACGGGAGCCGGGGAGCTGTTTTTT. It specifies CSVVTGAGELFF.

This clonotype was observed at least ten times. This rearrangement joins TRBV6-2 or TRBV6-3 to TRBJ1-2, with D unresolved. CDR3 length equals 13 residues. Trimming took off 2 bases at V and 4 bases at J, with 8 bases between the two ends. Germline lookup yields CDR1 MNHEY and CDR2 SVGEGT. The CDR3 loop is CASSYGQAYGYTF. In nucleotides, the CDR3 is TGTGCCAGCAGTTACGGCCAGGCCTATGGCTACACCTTC.

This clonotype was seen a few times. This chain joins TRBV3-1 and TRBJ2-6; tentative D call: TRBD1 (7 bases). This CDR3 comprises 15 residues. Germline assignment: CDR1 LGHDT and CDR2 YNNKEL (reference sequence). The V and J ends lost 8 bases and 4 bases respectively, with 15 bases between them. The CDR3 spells CASGLTGAGANVLTF. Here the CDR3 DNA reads TGTGCCAGCGGACTAACAGGGGCAGGGGCCAACGTCCTGACTTTC. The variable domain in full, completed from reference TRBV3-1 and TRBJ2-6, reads DTAVSQTPKYLVTQMGNDKSIKCEQNLGHDTMYWYKQDSKKFLKIMFSYNNKELIINETVPNRFSPKSPDKAHLNLHINSLELGDSAVYFCASGLTGAGANVLTFGAGSRLTVL.

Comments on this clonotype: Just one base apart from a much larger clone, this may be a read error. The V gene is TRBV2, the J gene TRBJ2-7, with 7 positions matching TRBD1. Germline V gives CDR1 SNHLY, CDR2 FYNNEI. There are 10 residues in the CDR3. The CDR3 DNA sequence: TGTGCCGGCAGGGGGAAAGAGCAGTACTTC. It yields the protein CAGRGKEQYF.

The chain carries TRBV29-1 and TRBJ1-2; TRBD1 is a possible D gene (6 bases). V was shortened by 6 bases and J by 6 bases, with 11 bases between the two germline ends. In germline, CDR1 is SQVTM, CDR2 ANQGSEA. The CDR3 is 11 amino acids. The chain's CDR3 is CSVHSGDGYTF. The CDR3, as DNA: TGCAGCGTGCACTCAGGGGATGGCTACACCTTC. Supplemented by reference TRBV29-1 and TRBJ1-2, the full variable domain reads SAVISQKPSRDICQRGTSLTIQCQVDSQVTMMFWYRQQPGQSLTLIATANQGSEATYESGFVIDKFPISRPNLTFSTLTVSNMSPEDSSIYLCSVHSGDGYTFGSGTRLTVV.

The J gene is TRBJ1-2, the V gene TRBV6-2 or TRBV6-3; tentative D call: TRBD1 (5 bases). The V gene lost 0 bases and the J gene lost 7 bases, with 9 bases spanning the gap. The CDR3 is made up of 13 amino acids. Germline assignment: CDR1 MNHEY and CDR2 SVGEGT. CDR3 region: CASSYSQGGGYTF. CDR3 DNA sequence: TGTGCCAGCAGTTACTCGCAGGGAGGTGGCTACACCTTC.

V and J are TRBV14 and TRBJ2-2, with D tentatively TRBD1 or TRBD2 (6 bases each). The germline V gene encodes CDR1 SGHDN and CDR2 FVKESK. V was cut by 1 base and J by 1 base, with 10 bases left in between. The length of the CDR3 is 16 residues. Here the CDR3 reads CASSQGGAWNTGELFF. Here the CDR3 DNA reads TGTGCCAGCAGCCAAGGGGGGGCCTGGAACACCGGGGAGCTGTTTTTT.

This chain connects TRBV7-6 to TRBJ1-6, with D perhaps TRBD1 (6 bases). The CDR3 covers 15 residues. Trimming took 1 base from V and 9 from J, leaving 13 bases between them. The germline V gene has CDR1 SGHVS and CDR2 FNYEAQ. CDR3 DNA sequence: TGTGCCAGCAGCTTAGTGGCAGGGGATATTTCACCCCTCCACTTT. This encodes CASSLVAGDISPLHF.

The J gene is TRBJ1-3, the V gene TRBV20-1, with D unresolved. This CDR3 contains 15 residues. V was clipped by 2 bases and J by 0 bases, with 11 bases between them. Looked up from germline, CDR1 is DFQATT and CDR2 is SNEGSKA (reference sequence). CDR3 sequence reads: CSARTRADSGNTIYF. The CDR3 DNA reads TGCAGTGCTAGAACCCGGGCCGACTCTGGAAACACCATATATTTT.

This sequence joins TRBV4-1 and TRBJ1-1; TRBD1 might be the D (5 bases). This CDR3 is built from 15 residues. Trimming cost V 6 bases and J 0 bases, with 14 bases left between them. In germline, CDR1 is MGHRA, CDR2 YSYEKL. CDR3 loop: CASSQKDRMNTEAFF. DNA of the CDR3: TGCGCCAGCAGTCAAAAAGACAGAATGAACACTGAAGCTTTCTTT.

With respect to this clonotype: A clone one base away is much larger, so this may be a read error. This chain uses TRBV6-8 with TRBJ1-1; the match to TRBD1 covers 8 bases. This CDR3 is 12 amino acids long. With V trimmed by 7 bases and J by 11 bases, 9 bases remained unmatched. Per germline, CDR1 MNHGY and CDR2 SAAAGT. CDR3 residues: CASIQRQGLAFF. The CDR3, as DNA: TGTGCCAGCATACAGAGACAGGGGCTGGCTTTCTTT.

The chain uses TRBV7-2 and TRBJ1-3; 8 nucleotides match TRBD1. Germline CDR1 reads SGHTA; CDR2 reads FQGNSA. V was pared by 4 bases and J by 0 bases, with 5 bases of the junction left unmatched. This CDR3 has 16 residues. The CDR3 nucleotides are TGTGCCAGCAGCTCTCGGACAGGGTACTCTGGAAACACCATATATTTT. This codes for CASSSRTGYSGNTIYF.

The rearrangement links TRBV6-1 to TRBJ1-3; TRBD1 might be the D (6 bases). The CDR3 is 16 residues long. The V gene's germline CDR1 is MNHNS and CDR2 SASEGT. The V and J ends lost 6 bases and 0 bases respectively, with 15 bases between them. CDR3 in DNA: TGTGCCAGCAGAAACACCGGGACAAACTCTGGAAACACCATATATTTT. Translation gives CASRNTGTNSGNTIYF.

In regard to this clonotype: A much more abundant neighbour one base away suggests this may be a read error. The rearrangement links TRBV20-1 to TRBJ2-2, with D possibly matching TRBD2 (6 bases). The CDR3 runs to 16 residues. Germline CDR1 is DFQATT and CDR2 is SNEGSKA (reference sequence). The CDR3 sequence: CNARDYQRVNTGELFF. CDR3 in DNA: TGCAATGCTAGAGATTACCAGCGGGTGAACACCGGGGAGCTGTTTTTT.

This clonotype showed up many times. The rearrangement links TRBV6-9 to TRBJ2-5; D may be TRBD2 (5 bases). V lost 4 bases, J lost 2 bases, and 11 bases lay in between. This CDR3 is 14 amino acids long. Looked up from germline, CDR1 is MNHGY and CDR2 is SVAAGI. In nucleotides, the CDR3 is TGTGCCAGCAGTTTCAGGACTTCGCAAGAGACCCAGTACTTC. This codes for CASSFRTSQETQYF.

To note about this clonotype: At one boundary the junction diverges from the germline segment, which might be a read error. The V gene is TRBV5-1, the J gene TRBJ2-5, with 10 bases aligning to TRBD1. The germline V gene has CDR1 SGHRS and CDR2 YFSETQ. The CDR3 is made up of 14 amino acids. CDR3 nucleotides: TGCGCCAGCAGCCGCGGGACAGGGGAAGAGATCCAGTACTTC. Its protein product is CASSRGTGEEIQYF.

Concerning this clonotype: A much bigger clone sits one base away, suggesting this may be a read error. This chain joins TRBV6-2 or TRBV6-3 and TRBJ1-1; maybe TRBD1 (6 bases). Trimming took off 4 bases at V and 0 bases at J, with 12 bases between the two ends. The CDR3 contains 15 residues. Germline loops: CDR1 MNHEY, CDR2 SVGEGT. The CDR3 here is CASSSFQGMNTEAFF. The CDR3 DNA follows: TGTGCCAGCAGTTCCTTTCAGGGGATGAACACTGAAGCTTTCTTT.

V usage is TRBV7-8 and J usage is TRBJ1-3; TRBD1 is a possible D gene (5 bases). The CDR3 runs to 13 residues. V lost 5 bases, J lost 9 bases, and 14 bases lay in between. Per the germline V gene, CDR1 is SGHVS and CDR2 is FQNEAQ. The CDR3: CASSPGPGGTIYF. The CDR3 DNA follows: TGTGCCAGCAGCCCGGGTCCGGGGGGCACCATATATTTT.

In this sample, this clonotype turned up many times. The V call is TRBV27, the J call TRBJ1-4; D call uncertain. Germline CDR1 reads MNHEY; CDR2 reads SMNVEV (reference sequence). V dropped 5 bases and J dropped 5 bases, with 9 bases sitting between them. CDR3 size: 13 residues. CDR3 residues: CASSVRANEKLFF. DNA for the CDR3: TGTGCCAGCAGTGTACGGGCAAATGAAAAACTGTTTTTT.

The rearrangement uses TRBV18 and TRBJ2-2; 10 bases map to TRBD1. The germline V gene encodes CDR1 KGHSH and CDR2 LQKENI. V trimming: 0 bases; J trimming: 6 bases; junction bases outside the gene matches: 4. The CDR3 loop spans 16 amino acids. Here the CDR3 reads CASSPPMGQGSGELFF. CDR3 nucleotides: TGTGCCAGCTCACCACCGATGGGACAGGGGTCCGGGGAGCTGTTTTTT. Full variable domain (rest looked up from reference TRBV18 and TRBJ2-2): NAGVMQNPRHLVRRRGQEARLRCSPMKGHSHVYWYRQLPEEGLKFMVYLQKENIIDESGMPKERFSAEFPKEGPSILRIQQVVRGDSAAYFCASSPPMGQGSGELFFGEGSRLTVL.

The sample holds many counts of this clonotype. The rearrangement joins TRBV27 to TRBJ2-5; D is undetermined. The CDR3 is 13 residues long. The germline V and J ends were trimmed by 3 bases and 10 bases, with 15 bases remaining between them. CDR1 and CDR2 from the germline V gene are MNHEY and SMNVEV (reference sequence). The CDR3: CASSLARSANQYF. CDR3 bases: TGTGCCAGCAGTTTGGCTCGGTCCGCGAACCAGTACTTC.